The 22 T cell receptor beta chains listed next were all sequenced from one sample in a study of molecular identifiers for immune sequencing clone quantification. TCRdb re-called the PCR reads through MiXCR, storing one row per CDR3 protein. Altogether about 640,000 distinct CDR3 sequences are present, 20% being singletons, with the ten largest covering roughly 0.9%. What was sequenced was naive CD8+ T cells from blood, with Jurkat cell RNA spiked in. Subset specified: FACS-sorted CD8+CD4-CCR7+CD45RA+ naive T cells. The receptor source for this set is a human donor in good health. Some libraries in this study had Jurkat cell RNA spiked in.

This clonotype was observed many times. The chain recombines TRBV7-8 with TRBJ2-3, with a weak D call TRBD2 (6 bases). CDR3 size: 15 residues. The V end was cut by 4 bases, the J end by 2 bases, with 13 bases between. Germline V gene lookup returns CDR1 SGHVS and CDR2 FQNEAQ. Here the CDR3 DNA reads TGTGCCAGCAGCTCCGGGACTCTCACCACAGATACGCAGTATTTT. This codes for CASSSGTLTTDTQYF.

There are a few counts of this clonotype. This rearrangement joins TRBV25-1 to TRBJ2-3; 9 bases line up with TRBD1. V lost 5 bases and J lost 1; bases outside the gene matches: 4. The CDR3 covers 15 residues. The V gene's germline CDR1 is MGHDK and CDR2 SYGVNS. The CDR3 region is CASSRGQGGTDTQYF. The CDR3 bases are TGTGCCAGCAGTAGGGGACAGGGCGGCACAGATACGCAGTATTTT.

This clonotype came up a few times. V and J are TRBV4-3 and TRBJ1-6; 7 positions match TRBD1. The CDR3 totals 16 residues. The V segment lost 5 bases and the J segment 0 bases; nucleotides outside the gene matches: 4. The germline gives CDR1 LGHNA, CDR2 YSLEER. The chain's CDR3 is CASSEQGSSYNSPLHF. CDR3 DNA sequence: TGCGCCAGCAGCGAACAGGGGAGCTCCTATAATTCACCCCTCCACTTT.

This rearrangement joins TRBV6-2 or TRBV6-3 to TRBJ2-1; D gene uncertain. CDR3 length: 12 residues. Germline V lookup: CDR1 MNHEY, CDR2 SVGEGT. Between the trimmed V and J ends, which lost 6 bases and 7 bases, there was a span of 10 bases. CDR3 amino acids: CASSYPRNEQFF. For the CDR3, the DNA is TGTGCCAGCAGCTACCCCCGTAATGAGCAGTTCTTC.

This clonotype was recorded at least ten times. The chain joins TRBV7-9 to TRBJ2-7; D is perhaps TRBD2 (8 bases). This CDR3 has 14 residues. Trimming removed 4 bases at V and 3 bases at J, with 13 bases between. Germline V gives CDR1 SEHNR, CDR2 FQNEAQ (reference sequence). DNA of the CDR3: TGTGCCAGCAGCTCGACAGGGACTAGCTACGAGCAGTACTTC. As protein: CASSSTGTSYEQYF.

This clonotype was counted at least ten times. CDR3 residues: CASSFSGVMTDTQYF. The CDR3 nucleotides read TGTGCCAGCAGCTTTTCGGGAGTGATGACAGATACGCAGTATTTT. The chain combines TRBV13 with TRBJ2-3; a possible D gene is TRBD2 (6 bases). The CDR3 covers 15 residues. Trimming shortened V by 3 bases and J by 3 bases, and 13 bases separated the two germline ends. CDR1 and CDR2 (germline): PRHDT, FYEKMQ (reference sequence).

The chain recombines TRBV3-1 with TRBJ2-1, with TRBD1 as a possible D gene (6 bases). Germline V gene sequence: CDR1 LGHDT, CDR2 YNNKEL (reference sequence). V lost 4 bases, J lost 4 bases, and 14 bases lay in between. The CDR3 is 15 residues long. The CDR3 here is CASSPGLQGYNEQFF. The DNA for the CDR3 is TGTGCCAGCAGCCCCGGACTTCAGGGGTACAATGAGCAGTTCTTC.

J is TRBJ2-3 and V is TRBV10-2; TRBD2 matches at 15 bases. This CDR3 has 17 amino acids. Per germline, CDR1 WSHSY and CDR2 SAAADI. V dropped 3 bases and J dropped 4; count of bases not matched to a gene: 5. The CDR3 DNA is TGCGCCAGCAGTGACGGGACTAGCGGGGGGTTTGCAGATACGCAGTATTTT. Its protein is CASSDGTSGGFADTQYF.

With regard to this clonotype: At one end the junction does not follow the germline gene, possibly because of a read error. The chain recombines TRBV12-3 or TRBV12-4 with TRBJ2-7; a possible D gene is TRBD2 (6 bases). There are 15 residues in the CDR3. The CDR3: CASSLDAGSSYERYF. CDR3 DNA sequence: TGTGCCAGCAGTTTAGATGCCGGGAGCTCCTACGAGCGGTACTTC.

This clonotype has more than one count but fewer than ten. The chain couples TRBV6-1 to TRBJ1-1; D gene unclear. V lost 8 bases and J lost 3, with 19 bases in between. Germline V gives CDR1 MNHNS, CDR2 SASEGT. This CDR3 is built from 15 residues. CDR3 sequence: CASRQAGTAYTEAFF. For the CDR3, the DNA is TGTGCCAGCCGTCAGGCGGGAACAGCCTACACTGAAGCTTTCTTT.

This clonotype has ten or more counts. This chain links TRBV7-2 with TRBJ2-7, with a weak D call TRBD2 (6 bases). The CDR3 extends over 15 amino acids. Germline CDR1 SGHTA, CDR2 FQGNSA. Trimming left V 2 bases short and J 7 bases short, with 18 bases between. The CDR3 coding sequence is TGTGCCAGCAGCTTAACTAGCACAGCTTTGAGGGAGCAGTACTTC. Translating it yields CASSLTSTALREQYF.

This clonotype was counted many times. V is TRBV7-9 and J is TRBJ2-4, with D uncertain. Germline V gene data show CDR1 as SEHNR and CDR2 as FQNEAQ (reference sequence). The CDR3 is 14 residues long. V shed 5 bases and J shed 0 bases, with 8 bases lying between them. CDR3 loop: CASSETIAKNIQYF. Here the CDR3 DNA reads TGTGCCAGCAGCGAAACCATAGCCAAAAACATTCAGTACTTC.

This clonotype occurred once. With a much larger clone just one base away, this may be a read error. This chain links TRBV5-1 with TRBJ2-7; 8 positions agree with TRBD2. Germline CDR1 reads SGHRS; CDR2 reads YFSETQ. The CDR3 consists of 15 residues. V lost 4 bases, J lost 3 bases, and 9 bases stayed unmatched. The CDR3 nucleotides are TGCGCCAGCAGCGTAGGGGCTAGCGGGTACTACGAGCAGTACTTC. This gives the protein CASSVGASGYYEQYF.

As regards this clonotype: Possible read error: a much larger clone is one base away. The chain recombines TRBV4-3 with TRBJ1-6; a weak D match, TRBD1 (5 bases). The germline V and J ends were trimmed by 3 bases and 0 bases, with 9 bases remaining between them. Germline-derived CDR1 and CDR2 are LGHNA and YSLEER. The CDR3 spans 16 residues. CDR3: CASSHAGSSYNSPLHF. The CDR3 bases are TGCGCCAGCAGCCACGCAGGGAGCTCCTATAATTCACCCCTCCACTTT.

The rearrangement links TRBV12-5 to TRBJ2-1; 7 bases are a match to TRBD2. CDR1 is LGHNT and CDR2 is FRNRAP in the germline V gene. With 5 bases clipped from V and 5 bases from J, the junction kept 9 bases outside the gene matches. The CDR3 contains 15 residues. CDR3 region: CASGPGLGVNNEQFF. CDR3 sequence (DNA): TGTGCTAGTGGTCCCGGACTAGGGGTTAACAATGAGCAGTTCTTC.

This clonotype was seen more than once but under ten times. The V gene is TRBV13, the J gene TRBJ2-7; TRBD2 aligns across 10 bases. The CDR3 contains 15 residues. V lost 7 bases to trimming and J lost 5 bases; unmatched junction nucleotides: 11. CDR1 and CDR2 from the germline V gene are PRHDT and FYEKMQ (reference sequence). The CDR3 region is CASTSEGAGGDEQYF. The CDR3 DNA reads TGTGCCAGCACCTCGGAAGGAGCGGGGGGGGACGAGCAGTACTTC.

This clonotype turned up a few times. Sequence at one end of the junction differs from germline and may be a read error. This sequence joins TRBV7-3 and TRBJ2-3; 10 nucleotides agree with TRBD2. This CDR3 is 18 amino acids long. Germline V gene lookup returns CDR1 SGHTA and CDR2 FQGTGA. The CDR3 nucleotides are TGTACCAGCAGCTTAGCGGCTAGCGGGAGTTTTAATACAGATACGCAGTATTTT. Its translation is CTSSLAASGSFNTDTQYF. The complete variable domain, with remaining parts taken from reference TRBV7-3 and TRBJ2-3, reads GAGVSQTPSNKVTEKGKYVELRCDPISGHTALYWYRQSLGQGPEFLIYFQGTGAADDSGLPNDRFFAVRPEGSVSTLKIQRTERGDSAVYLCTSSLAASGSFNTDTQYFGPGTRLTVL.

The chain uses TRBV12-3 or TRBV12-4 and TRBJ2-7, with D hard to call. This CDR3 contains 14 residues. The ends were cut back, 8 bases at V and 1 base at J, with 15 bases in the middle. The CDR3 sequence: CASGHGDGSYEQYF. Written as DNA, the CDR3 is TGTGCCAGCGGCCATGGGGATGGGTCCTACGAGCAGTACTTC.

There are many counts of this clonotype. The V gene is TRBV5-6, the J gene TRBJ2-2, with D maybe TRBD1 (6 bases). The CDR3 spans 15 residues. V lost 4 bases to trimming and J lost 1 base, with 11 bases between them. Germline CDR1 SGHDT, CDR2 YYEEEE. This CDR3 is CASSPWTENTGELFF. In DNA, the CDR3 is TGTGCCAGCAGCCCTTGGACAGAGAACACCGGGGAGCTGTTTTTT.

The chain has TRBV19 and TRBJ2-1; unclear D gene. The CDR3 is 13 amino acids. Germline CDR1 reads LNHDA; CDR2 reads SQIVND (reference sequence). Trimming cost V 8 bases and J 3 bases, with 11 bases left between them. The CDR3 DNA follows: TGTGCCAGTTCTCTGGTCTTCTACAATGAGCAGTTCTTC. Its protein product is CASSLVFYNEQFF. Using reference TRBV19 and TRBJ2-1 for the parts outside the CDR3, the full variable domain is DGGITQSPKYLFRKEGQNVTLSCEQNLNHDAMYWYRQDPGQGLRLIYYSQIVNDFQKGDIAEGYSVSREKKESFPLTVTSAQKNPTAFYLCASSLVFYNEQFFGPGTRLTVL.

The table lists this clonotype with a few counts. The CDR3 reads CASSLSNEKLFF. CDR3 coding DNA: TGTGCCAGCAGCCTCTCCAATGAAAAACTGTTTTTT. The rearrangement uses TRBV5-6 and TRBJ1-4; D ambiguous. Between the trimmed V and J ends, which lost 4 bases and 5 bases, there was a span of 6 bases. CDR3 length equals 12 residues. Germline V gives CDR1 SGHDT, CDR2 YYEEEE.

This clonotype appeared many times. This chain connects TRBV7-6 to TRBJ2-2, with 10 bases identical to TRBD2. CDR1 is SGHVS and CDR2 is FNYEAQ in the germline V gene. The CDR3 runs to 17 residues. Unmatched junction bases numbered 14, after V lost 6 bases and J lost 7 bases. Here the CDR3 reads CASRPSGTSVVDGELFF. Written as DNA, the CDR3 is TGTGCCAGCAGACCCTCCGGGACTAGCGTGGTTGACGGGGAGCTGTTTTTT.